The 9 T cell receptor beta chains presented below share a single source sample, sequenced in a study of control samples from healthy donors and cancer patients. TCRdb's table, derived via immunoSEQ multiplex PCR, lists solely in-frame clones and lacks some. The data contain about 120,000 clones, approximately 87% of them singletons. The sequenced sample consisted of blood. These receptors were taken from a man younger than 45 in good health.

The CDR3 nucleotides read TGTGCCAGCAGTGGCGCCAGGGGAAATAATTCACCCCTCCACTTT. It codes for CASSGARGNNSPLHF. The gene calls are TRBV27 and TRBJ1-6; D is possibly TRBD1 (6 bases). Germline-derived CDR1 and CDR2 are MNHEY and SMNVEV (reference sequence). The CDR3 totals 15 residues. Trimming left V 5 bases short and J 5 bases short, with 13 bases between.

This chain connects TRBV18 to TRBJ1-1; TRBD1 matches 12 bases. This CDR3 comprises 16 residues. Losses at the gene ends were 2 bases for V and 5 bases for J; bases not matched to a gene: 6. Germline V gene sequence: CDR1 KGHSH, CDR2 LQKENI. CDR3 sequence: CASSPAGQGAKTEAFF. In DNA form, the CDR3 reads TGTGCCAGCTCACCAGCGGGACAGGGGGCTAAAACTGAAGCTTTCTTT.

V is TRBV5-1 and J is TRBJ1-1, with 8 nucleotides matching TRBD1. V trimming: 5 bases; J trimming: 4 bases; junction bases outside the gene matches: 7. Germline V CDR1 and CDR2: SGHRS, YFSETQ. The CDR3 is made up of 14 amino acids. Here the CDR3 DNA reads TGCGCCAGCAGGCAGGGGGCTGAAGGCACTGAAGCTTTCTTT. Translation: CASRQGAEGTEAFF.

The chain is built from TRBV6-1 and TRBJ1-2; 10 bases match TRBD1. Germline trimming cut 2 bases from V and 7 bases from J; bases unmatched to any gene: 4. The CDR3 sequence is 14 residues long. Germline V gene sequence: CDR1 MNHNS, CDR2 SASEGT. As DNA, the CDR3 is TGTGCCAGCAGTGAACCAGACAGGGGGCTTGGCTACACCTTC. Protein: CASSEPDRGLGYTF.

This clone occurred many times. The V gene is TRBV3-1 (or the pseudogene TRBV3-2), the J gene TRBJ1-6; D is possibly TRBD1 (5 bases). The ends were cut back, 6 bases at V and 2 bases at J, with 14 bases in the middle. Germline CDR1 reads LGHDT; CDR2 reads YNNKEL (reference sequence). The CDR3 consists of 16 residues. The CDR3 sequence: CASSPLDSTYNSPLHF. Written as DNA, the CDR3 is TGTGCCAGCAGTCCCTTAGACAGTACCTATAATTCACCCCTCCACTTT.

This clone was found a few times. The chain has TRBV2 and TRBJ2-5, with 8 bases matching TRBD1. The V gene end was trimmed by 9 bases and the J gene end by 3 bases; junction bases not matched to a gene: 12. Germline assignment: CDR1 SNHLY and CDR2 FYNNEI. The CDR3 consists of 15 residues. CDR3 residues: CASAPGGVGEETQYF. Written as DNA, the CDR3 is TGTGCCAGTGCGCCAGGGGGCGTGGGGGAAGAGACCCAGTACTTC.

The chain combines TRBV30 with TRBJ1-5, with TRBD1 matching 8 bases. This CDR3 spans 13 amino acids. Germline V CDR1 and CDR2: GTSNPN, SVGIG (reference sequence). With V trimmed by 2 bases and J by 5 bases, 2 bases remained unmatched. CDR3 residues: CAWSLGQDQPQHF. In nucleotides, the CDR3 is TGTGCCTGGAGTCTGGGACAGGATCAGCCCCAGCATTTT.

The CDR3 loop reads CAWAEGGGYEQYV. The CDR3 DNA follows: TGTGCCTGGGCAGAAGGGGGGGGCTACGAGCAGTACGTC. The chain has TRBV30 and TRBJ2-7; D might be TRBD2 (7 bases). CDR1 and CDR2 (germline): GTSNPN, SVGIG (reference sequence). CDR3 length equals 13 residues. V was pared by 5 bases and J by 3 bases, with 14 bases between.

The chain links TRBV10-2 to TRBJ1-1, with TRBD1 matching 7 bases. Per the germline V gene, CDR1 is WSHSY and CDR2 is SAAADI. J lost 3 bases, V lost 5 bases, and 3 bases had no gene match. The length of the CDR3 is 13 residues. The CDR3 DNA follows: TGCGCCAGCAGTCGACAGGGAGACACTGAAGCTTTCTTT. Encoded protein: CASSRQGDTEAFF.